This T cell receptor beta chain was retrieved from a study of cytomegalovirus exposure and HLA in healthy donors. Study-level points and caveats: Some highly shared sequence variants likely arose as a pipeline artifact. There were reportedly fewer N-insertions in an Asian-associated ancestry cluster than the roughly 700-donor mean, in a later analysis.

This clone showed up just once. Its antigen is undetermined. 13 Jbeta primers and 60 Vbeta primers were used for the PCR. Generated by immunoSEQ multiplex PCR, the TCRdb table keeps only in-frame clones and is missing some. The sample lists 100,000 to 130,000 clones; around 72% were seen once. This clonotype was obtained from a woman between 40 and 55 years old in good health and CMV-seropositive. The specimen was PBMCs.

The CDR3 here is CAISEGTGGESEAFF. CDR3 in DNA: TGTGCCATCAGCGAGGGGACAGGGGGCGAGTCGGAAGCTTTCTTT. This chain joins TRBV10-3 and TRBJ1-1; 12 positions agree with TRBD1. The trim removed 6 bases at V and 8 bases at J, leaving 10 bases unmatched. Germline CDR1 ENHRY, CDR2 SYGVKD. This CDR3 spans 15 amino acids.